This TCR beta chain was captured by sequencing in a study of cytomegalovirus exposure and HLA in healthy donors. The CDR3 consists of 18 residues. V was pared by 6 bases and J by 1 base, with 8 bases of the junction left unmatched. Germline V CDR1 and CDR2: ENHRY, SYGVKD. PCR used 60 Vbeta primers and 13 Jbeta primers. Using immunoSEQ multiplex PCR, the repertoire was profiled, and TCRdb retains in-frame clones only, with some absent. The table has about 120,000 clones, 80% to 85% seen once. About this clone: Its matching antigen is unknown.

Overall study results and limits: TRBV6-2, TRBV6-3 and other indistinguishable V segments were excluded. The study flagged approximately 180 TCR beta chains as cytomegalovirus-associated.

Sequencing was carried out using PBMCs. The TCR sequence derives from a man in his thirties or forties in good health and CMV-seronegative. This chain uses TRBV10-3 with TRBJ2-2; TRBD2 aligns across 13 bases. The CDR3 region is CAIRSLGTSGENTGELFF. The CDR3 DNA reads as TGTGCCATCAGGTCCCTTGGGACTAGCGGGGAGAACACCGGGGAGCTGTTTTTT.